Listed here are 14 T cell receptor beta chains from one sample, sequenced in a study of blood T cell repertoires in COVID-19. Sequencing was performed with immunoSEQ multiplex PCR; in TCRdb, only in-frame clones are kept and a portion is missing. The repertoire holds about 210,000 clones, with about 90% as singletons. Sequenced sample: peripheral blood. Receptors were obtained from a woman aged 70-85 years with acute or convalescent COVID-19.

This chain connects TRBV27 to TRBJ2-5; D perhaps matches TRBD1 (5 bases). This CDR3 is 14 amino acids long. Trimming took 4 bases from V and 3 from J, leaving 12 bases between them. CDR1 is MNHEY and CDR2 is SMNVEV in the germline V gene (reference sequence). The CDR3 coding sequence is TGTGCCAGCAGTTATGGGGCTACCGAAGAGACCCAGTACTTC. Encoded protein: CASSYGATEETQYF.

The chain has TRBV7-9 and TRBJ2-2, with 11 bases identical to TRBD1. The V gene's germline CDR1 is SEHNR and CDR2 FQNEAQ (reference sequence). V was clipped by 9 bases and J by 6 bases; unmatched bases: 3. This CDR3 comprises 13 residues. CDR3 in amino acids: CASRDRGAGELFF. As DNA, the CDR3 is TGTGCCAGTCGGGACAGGGGGGCCGGGGAGCTGTTTTTT. Supplemented by reference TRBV7-9 and TRBJ2-2, the full variable domain reads DTGVSQNPRHKITKRGQNVTFRCDPISEHNRLYWYRQTLGQGPEFLTYFQNEAQLEKSRLLSDRFSAERPKGSFSTLEIQRTEQGDSAMYLCASRDRGAGELFFGEGSRLTVL.

This clone has a handful of counts. The V and J genes are TRBV5-1 and TRBJ1-1, with D perhaps matching TRBD1 (6 bases). The length of the CDR3 is 15 residues. With 5 bases removed from V and 5 bases from J, the gap between germline ends came to 19 bases. Germline V CDR1 and CDR2: SGHRS, YFSETQ. CDR3 loop: CASSHALTGLTEAFF. The CDR3 nucleotides read TGCGCCAGCAGTCACGCTCTCACAGGGTTGACTGAAGCTTTCTTT.

The chain is built from TRBV2 and TRBJ2-5, with D perhaps matching TRBD1 (8 bases). The CDR3 spans 15 residues. Germline lookup yields CDR1 SNHLY and CDR2 FYNNEI. V lost 10 bases to trimming and J lost 4 bases, with 22 bases between them. The CDR3, as DNA: TGTGCCACCTCCGAGGGGAACAGGGGGGGAGAGACCCAGTACTTC. Its protein product is CATSEGNRGGETQYF.

The chain carries TRBV5-6 and TRBJ2-3, with D unresolved. The CDR3 extends over 15 amino acids. Looked up from germline, CDR1 is SGHDT and CDR2 is YYEEEE. Trimming pared 2 bases from V and 0 bases from J, leaving 10 bases between. Here the CDR3 DNA reads TGTGCCAGCAGCTTAGACACCACCAGCACAGATACGCAGTATTTT. Translating gives CASSLDTTSTDTQYF.

This chain links TRBV2 with TRBJ2-1; TRBD1 agrees at 11 bases. The germline V gene has CDR1 SNHLY and CDR2 FYNNEI. The junction had 10 bases not matched to a gene; V was cut back by 6 bases and J by 6 bases. CDR3 length: 16 residues. The CDR3 is CASSQTGTGGFNEQFF. As DNA, the CDR3 is TGTGCCAGCAGCCAAACCGGGACAGGGGGTTTCAATGAGCAGTTCTTC.

This rearrangement joins TRBV4-2 to TRBJ2-3, with 11 bases identical to TRBD2. The CDR3 totals 17 residues. The trim removed 0 bases at V and 4 bases at J, leaving 6 bases unmatched. CDR1 is LGHNA and CDR2 is YNFKEQ in the germline V gene. DNA of the CDR3: TGTGCCAGCAGCCAAGAGCCAATAGCGGGAGGGGCAGATACGCAGTATTTT. Its translation: CASSQEPIAGGADTQYF.

The gene calls are TRBV7-9 and TRBJ2-5; possibly TRBD2 for D (5 bases). V gave up 5 bases and J gave up 4 bases, with 11 bases separating them. Germline-derived CDR1 and CDR2 are SEHNR and FQNEAQ (reference sequence). CDR3 length: 13 amino acids. The CDR3 region is CASSTEVIETQYF. Here the CDR3 DNA reads TGTGCCAGCAGCACGGAGGTAATAGAGACCCAGTACTTC.

The CDR3 loop is CASSYSIGQYQETQYF. CDR3 nucleotides: TGTGCCAGCAGTTACTCGATCGGACAATACCAAGAGACCCAGTACTTC. J is TRBJ2-5 and V is TRBV6-5; D possibly corresponds to TRBD1 (5 bases). Germline-derived CDR1 and CDR2 are MNHEY and SVGAGI. The CDR3 contains 16 residues. V was trimmed by 0 bases and J by 0 bases, leaving 11 bases between them.

This rearrangement joins TRBV27 to TRBJ2-7; D is ambiguous. CDR1 and CDR2 (germline): MNHEY, SMNVEV (reference sequence). The CDR3 is 12 amino acids. Trimming cost V 11 bases and J 1 base, with 12 bases left between them. Here the CDR3 reads CAVTRLSYEQYF. The CDR3 coding sequence is TGTGCCGTCACAAGACTGTCCTACGAGCAGTACTTC.

The J gene is TRBJ1-1, the V gene TRBV7-9; no reliable D call. Germline V lookup: CDR1 SEHNR, CDR2 FQNEAQ (reference sequence). The V end was cut by 1 base, the J end by 4 bases, with 7 bases between. The CDR3 extends over 13 amino acids. CDR3 coding DNA: TGTGCCAGCAGCTTAGATGTTAGCACTGAAGCTTTCTTT. This gives the protein CASSLDVSTEAFF.

The chain carries TRBV24-1 and TRBJ1-5, with 12 bases fitting TRBD1. The V and J ends lost 5 bases and 1 base, in that order; junction bases with no gene match: 2. Germline-derived CDR1 and CDR2 are KGHDR and SFDVKD. CDR3 size: 16 residues. This CDR3 reads CATSAGTGGSNQPQHF. CDR3 coding DNA: TGTGCCACCAGTGCCGGGACAGGGGGCAGCAATCAGCCCCAGCATTTT.

The chain recombines TRBV6-2 or TRBV6-3 with TRBJ2-7; 7 positions match TRBD2. Per germline, CDR1 MNHEY and CDR2 SVGEGT. The CDR3 is made up of 16 amino acids. The J segment lost 3 bases and the V segment lost 0 bases, leaving 8 bases of the junction unmatched. The DNA for the CDR3 is TGTGCCAGCAGTTACTCATTAGCGGGCCTCAACTACGAGCAGTACTTC. Its protein is CASSYSLAGLNYEQYF.

This clone was observed a handful of times. The rearrangement uses TRBV4-2 and TRBJ1-1; D gene unclear. This CDR3 spans 16 amino acids. CDR1 is LGHNA, CDR2 YNFKEQ, per germline. Between the trimmed V and J ends, which lost 4 bases and 1 base, there was a span of 16 bases. The CDR3 nucleotides read TGTGCCAGCAGCCCAAGGAGCGTTCTCGCGAACACTGAAGCTTTCTTT. Protein: CASSPRSVLANTEAFF.